The source of this T cell receptor (beta chain) is a study of shared clonotypes between healthy human individuals. Method: immunoSEQ multiplex PCR; TCRdb's copy keeps in-frame clones and lacks some. The profile shows more than 150,000 clones, around 63% of them singletons. CDR3 length equals 14 residues. Germline V gives CDR1 SGHTA, CDR2 FQGNSA. Trimming shortened V by 3 bases and J by 6 bases, and 12 bases separated the two germline ends. The sequenced sample consisted of memory CD4+ T cells sorted from blood. Subset denoted: CD45RA-negative fraction. The receptor was derived from a man aged 25-45 years in good health. This chain links TRBV7-2 with TRBJ2-1; possibly TRBD2 for D (6 bases). The CDR3 protein is CASSFSPGVNEQFF. DNA of the CDR3: TGTGCCAGCAGCTTTTCTCCGGGGGTCAATGAGCAGTTCTTC.